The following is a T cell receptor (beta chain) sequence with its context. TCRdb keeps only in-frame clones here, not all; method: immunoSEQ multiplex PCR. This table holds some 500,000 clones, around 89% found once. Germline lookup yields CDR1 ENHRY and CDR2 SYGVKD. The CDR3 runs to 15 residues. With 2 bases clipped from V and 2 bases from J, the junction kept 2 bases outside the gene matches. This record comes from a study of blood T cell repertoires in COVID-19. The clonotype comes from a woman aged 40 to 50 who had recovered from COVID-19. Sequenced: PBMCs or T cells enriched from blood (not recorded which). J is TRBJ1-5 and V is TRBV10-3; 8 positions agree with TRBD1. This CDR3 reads CAISEETGGNQPQHF. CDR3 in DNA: TGTGCCATCAGTGAGGAGACAGGGGGCAATCAGCCCCAGCATTTT.